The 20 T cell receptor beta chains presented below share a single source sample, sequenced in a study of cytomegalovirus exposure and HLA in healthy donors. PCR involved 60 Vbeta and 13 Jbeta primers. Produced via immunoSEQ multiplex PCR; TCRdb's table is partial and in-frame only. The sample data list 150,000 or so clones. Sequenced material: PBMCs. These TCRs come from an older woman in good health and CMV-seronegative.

CDR3 loop: CASSLEGQGFNEQYF. Here the CDR3 DNA reads TGTGCCAGCAGCTTGGAGGGACAGGGTTTCAACGAGCAGTACTTC. This rearrangement joins TRBV5-6 to TRBJ2-7; TRBD1 matches 9 bases. Germline CDR1 reads SGHDT; CDR2 reads YYEEEE. Losses at the gene ends were 0 bases for V and 5 bases for J; bases not matched to a gene: 6. This CDR3 has 15 amino acids. Combining the CDR3 with reference TRBV5-6 and TRBJ2-7 gives the whole variable domain DAGVTQSPTHLIKTRGQQVTLRCSPKSGHDTVSWYQQALGQGPQFIFQYYEEEERQRGNFPDRFSGHQFPNYSSELNVNALLLGDSALYLCASSLEGQGFNEQYFGPGTRLTVT.

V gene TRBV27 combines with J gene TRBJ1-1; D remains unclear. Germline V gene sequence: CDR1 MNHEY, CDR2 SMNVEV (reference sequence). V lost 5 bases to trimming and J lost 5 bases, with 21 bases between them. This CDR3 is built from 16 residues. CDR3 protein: CASSPPLGELGTEAFF. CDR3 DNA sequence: TGTGCCAGCAGTCCCCCCCTCGGGGAGTTGGGGACTGAAGCTTTCTTT.

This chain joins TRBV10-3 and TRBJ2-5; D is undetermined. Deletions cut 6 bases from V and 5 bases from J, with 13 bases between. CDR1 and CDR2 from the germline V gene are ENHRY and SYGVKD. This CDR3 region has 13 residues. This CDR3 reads CAISEEVRETQYF. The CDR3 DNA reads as TGTGCCATCAGCGAAGAGGTACGGGAGACCCAGTACTTC.

The CDR3 DNA reads TGTGCCAGCAGACGAGGGGGTCTGGTGGTAGCTAACTATGGCTACACCTTC. It translates to CASRRGGLVVANYGYTF. The chain links TRBV28 to TRBJ1-2; D may be TRBD1 (6 bases). This CDR3 region has 17 residues. V lost 6 bases, J lost 0 bases, and 20 bases lay in between. Per the germline V gene, CDR1 is MDHEN and CDR2 is SYDVKM.

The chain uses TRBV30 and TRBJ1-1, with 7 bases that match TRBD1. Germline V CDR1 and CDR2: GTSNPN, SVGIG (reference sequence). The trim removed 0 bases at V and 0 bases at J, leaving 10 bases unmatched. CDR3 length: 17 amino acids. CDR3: CAWSVRRTGLMNTEAFF. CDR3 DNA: TGTGCCTGGAGTGTTAGGCGGACAGGTCTCATGAACACTGAAGCTTTCTTT.

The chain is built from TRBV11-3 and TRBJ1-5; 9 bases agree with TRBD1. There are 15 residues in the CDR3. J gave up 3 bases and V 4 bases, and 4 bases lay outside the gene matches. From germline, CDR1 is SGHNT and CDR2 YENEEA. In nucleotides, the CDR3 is TGTGCCAGCAGCTCAACAGGGGGCAACAATCAGCCCCAGCATTTT. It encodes CASSSTGGNNQPQHF.

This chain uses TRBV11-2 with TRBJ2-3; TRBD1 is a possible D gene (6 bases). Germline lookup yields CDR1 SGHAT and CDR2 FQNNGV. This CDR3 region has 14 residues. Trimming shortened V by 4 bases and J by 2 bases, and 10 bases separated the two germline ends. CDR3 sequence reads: CASSYRVNTDTQYF. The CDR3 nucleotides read TGTGCCAGCAGCTACAGGGTGAACACAGATACGCAGTATTTT.

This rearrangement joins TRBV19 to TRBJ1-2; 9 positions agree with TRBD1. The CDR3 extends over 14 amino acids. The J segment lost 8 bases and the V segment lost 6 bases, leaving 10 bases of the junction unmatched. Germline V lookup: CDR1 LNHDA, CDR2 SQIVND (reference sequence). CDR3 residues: CASSNRDRVEGYTF. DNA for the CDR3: TGTGCCAGTAGCAACCGGGACAGGGTGGAGGGCTACACCTTC.

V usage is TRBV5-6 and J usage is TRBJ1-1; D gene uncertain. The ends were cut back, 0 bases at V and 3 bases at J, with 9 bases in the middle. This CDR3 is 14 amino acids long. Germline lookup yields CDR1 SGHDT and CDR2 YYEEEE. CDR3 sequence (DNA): TGTGCCAGCAGCTTGGGGCGCCGGGACACTGAAGCTTTCTTT. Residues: CASSLGRRDTEAFF.

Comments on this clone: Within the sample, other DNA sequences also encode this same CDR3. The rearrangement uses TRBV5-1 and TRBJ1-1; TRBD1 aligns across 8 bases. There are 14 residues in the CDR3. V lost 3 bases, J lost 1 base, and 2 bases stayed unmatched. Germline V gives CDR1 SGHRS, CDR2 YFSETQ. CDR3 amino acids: CASSSGQGNTEAFF. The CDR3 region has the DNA TGCGCCAGCAGCTCAGGACAGGGGAACACTGAAGCTTTCTTT.

The CDR3: CASSWLQGSSYNEQFF. The CDR3 DNA reads as TGTGCCAGCAGCTGGCTACAGGGGAGCTCCTACAATGAGCAGTTCTTC. The chain joins TRBV7-9 to TRBJ2-1, with 7 nucleotides matching TRBD1. V lost 4 bases, J lost 0 bases, and 6 bases stayed unmatched. CDR3 size: 16 residues. Germline assignment: CDR1 SEHNR and CDR2 FQNEAQ (reference sequence).

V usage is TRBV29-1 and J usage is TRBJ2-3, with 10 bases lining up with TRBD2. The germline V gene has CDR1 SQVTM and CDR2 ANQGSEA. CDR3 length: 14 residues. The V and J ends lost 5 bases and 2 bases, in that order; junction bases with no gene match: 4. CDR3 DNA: TGCAGCGTTCCCCTAGCGGGAGTCACAGATACGCAGTATTTT. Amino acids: CSVPLAGVTDTQYF.

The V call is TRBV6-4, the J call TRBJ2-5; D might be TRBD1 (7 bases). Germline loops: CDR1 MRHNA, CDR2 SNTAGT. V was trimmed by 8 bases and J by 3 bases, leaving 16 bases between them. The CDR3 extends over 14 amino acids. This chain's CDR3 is CASGGWTGEETQYF. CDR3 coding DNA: TGTGCCAGCGGGGGGTGGACAGGCGAAGAGACCCAGTACTTC.

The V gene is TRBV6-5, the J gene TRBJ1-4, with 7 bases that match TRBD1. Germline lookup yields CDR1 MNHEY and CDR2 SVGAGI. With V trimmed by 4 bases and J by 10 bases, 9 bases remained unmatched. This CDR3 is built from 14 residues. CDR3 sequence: CASSLTGDRGKLFF. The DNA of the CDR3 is TGTGCCAGCAGTTTAACAGGGGATAGGGGAAAACTGTTTTTT.

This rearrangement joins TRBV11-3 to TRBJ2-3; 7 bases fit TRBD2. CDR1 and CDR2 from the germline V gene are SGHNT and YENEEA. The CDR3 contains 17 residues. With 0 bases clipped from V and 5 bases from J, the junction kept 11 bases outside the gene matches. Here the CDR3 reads CASSLDLRTSGGDTQYF. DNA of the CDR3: TGTGCCAGCAGCTTAGACCTCAGGACTAGTGGGGGAGATACGCAGTATTTT.

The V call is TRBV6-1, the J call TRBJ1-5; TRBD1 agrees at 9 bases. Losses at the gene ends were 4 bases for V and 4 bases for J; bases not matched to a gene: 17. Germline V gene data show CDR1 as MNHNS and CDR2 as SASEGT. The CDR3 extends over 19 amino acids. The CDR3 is CASSADRILDRGGNQPQHF. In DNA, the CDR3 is TGTGCCAGCAGTGCGGACCGAATTTTGGACAGGGGAGGGAATCAGCCCCAGCATTTT.

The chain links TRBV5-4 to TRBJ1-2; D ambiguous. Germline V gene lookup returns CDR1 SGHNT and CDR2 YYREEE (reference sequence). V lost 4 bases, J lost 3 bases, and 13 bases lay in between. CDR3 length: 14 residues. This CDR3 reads CASSPASTYYGYTF. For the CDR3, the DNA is TGTGCCAGCAGCCCCGCATCGACATACTATGGCTACACCTTC.

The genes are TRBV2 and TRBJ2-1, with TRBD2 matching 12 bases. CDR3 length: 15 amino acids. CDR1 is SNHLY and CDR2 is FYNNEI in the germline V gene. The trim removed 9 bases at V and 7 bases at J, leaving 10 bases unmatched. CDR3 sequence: CASYALAGGLNEQFF. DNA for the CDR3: TGTGCCAGTTATGCCCTAGCGGGAGGGCTTAATGAGCAGTTCTTC.

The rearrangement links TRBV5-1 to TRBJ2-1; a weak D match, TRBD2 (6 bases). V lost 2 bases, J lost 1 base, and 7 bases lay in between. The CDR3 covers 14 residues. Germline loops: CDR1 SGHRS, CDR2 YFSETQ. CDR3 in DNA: TGCGCCAGCAGCTTCGGGGGTTCCTACAATGAGCAGTTCTTC. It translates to CASSFGGSYNEQFF. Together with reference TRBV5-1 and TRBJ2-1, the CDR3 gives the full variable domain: KAGVTQTPRYLIKTRGQQVTLSCSPISGHRSVSWYQQTPGQGLQFLFEYFSETQRNKGNFPGRFSGRQFSNSRSEMNVSTLELGDSALYLCASSFGGSYNEQFFGPGTRLTVL.

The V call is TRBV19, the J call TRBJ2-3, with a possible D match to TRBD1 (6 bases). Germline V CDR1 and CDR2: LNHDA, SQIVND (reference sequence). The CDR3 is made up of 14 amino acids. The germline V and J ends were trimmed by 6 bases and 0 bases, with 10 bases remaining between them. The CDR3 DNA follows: TGTGCCAGTAGGGACAGCTCTAGCACAGATACGCAGTATTTT. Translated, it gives CASRDSSSTDTQYF.